The entry below gives a single T cell receptor beta chain sequence along with its context. Original processing methods: The authors estimated nucleated cell counts from reference gene primer amplification. The assay was immunoSEQ multiplex PCR, and TCRdb's table has in-frame clones only and misses some. V and J calls and clone size are copied from that table; D and trimming were computed from the DNA. The data hold approximately 200,000 clones, with about 80% observed a single time. The sample comes from a study of blood T cell repertoires in COVID-19. Study overall: Italy, Spain and the United States were the sources of the convalescent and acute COVID-19 samples.

CDR1 is LGHNA and CDR2 is YSLEER in the germline V gene. The CDR3 is 15 amino acids. The germline V and J ends were trimmed by 5 bases and 0 bases, with 11 bases remaining between them. This receptor was taken from a human donor with acute or convalescent COVID-19. The donor label of this sample is uncertain. The chain carries TRBV4-3 and TRBJ1-5, with D maybe TRBD1 (6 bases). The specimen sequenced was peripheral blood. The CDR3 DNA sequence: TGCGCCAGCAGCAAGAGACAGGATAGCAATCAGCCCCAGCATTTT. This translates into CASSKRQDSNQPQHF.